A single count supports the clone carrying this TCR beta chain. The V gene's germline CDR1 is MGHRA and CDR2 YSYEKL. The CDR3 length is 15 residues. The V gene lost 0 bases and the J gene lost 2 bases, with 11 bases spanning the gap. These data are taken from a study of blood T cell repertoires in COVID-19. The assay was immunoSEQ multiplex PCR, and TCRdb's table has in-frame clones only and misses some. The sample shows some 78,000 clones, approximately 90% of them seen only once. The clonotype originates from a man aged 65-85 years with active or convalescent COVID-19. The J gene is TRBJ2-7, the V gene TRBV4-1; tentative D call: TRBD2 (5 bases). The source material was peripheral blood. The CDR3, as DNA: TGCGCCAGCAGCCAAGATAGGCTAGCCGCCTACGAGCAGTACTTC. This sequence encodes CASSQDRLAAYEQYF.